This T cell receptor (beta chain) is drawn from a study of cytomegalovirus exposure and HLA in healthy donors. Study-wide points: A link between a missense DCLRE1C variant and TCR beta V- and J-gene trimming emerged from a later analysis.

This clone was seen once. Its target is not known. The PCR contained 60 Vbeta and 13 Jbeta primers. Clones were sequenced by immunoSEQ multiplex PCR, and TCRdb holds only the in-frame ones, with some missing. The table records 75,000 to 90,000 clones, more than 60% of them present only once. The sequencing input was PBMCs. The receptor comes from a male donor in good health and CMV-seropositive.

CDR3 sequence reads: CASSPRTLQGGGSPLHF. The CDR3 DNA sequence: TGTGCCAGCTCACCACGTACCCTCCAGGGGGGAGGATCACCCCTCCACTTT. V and J are TRBV18 and TRBJ1-6; 7 bases line up with TRBD1. Germline V CDR1 and CDR2: KGHSH, LQKENI. This CDR3 is built from 17 residues. V dropped 1 base and J dropped 10; count of bases not matched to a gene: 13.